This T cell receptor beta chain was observed in a study of T cells in localized non-small cell lung cancer. Study findings and constraints: For the top 100 tumor clones, a median roughly 56 also appeared in adjacent lung. Higher T cell density in the blood was associated with longer overall survival, whereas higher adjacent-lung clonality associated with shorter survival.

A word on this clone: Its antigen is not identified.

Profiling relied on immunoSEQ multiplex PCR, and the TCRdb table lists in-frame clones only, not all of them. The table has 40,000 to 55,000 clones, around 80% seen once. The CDR3 extends over 14 amino acids. CDR1 and CDR2 from the germline V gene are LGHNA and YSLEER. The V gene end was trimmed by 0 bases and the J gene end by 6 bases; junction bases not matched to a gene: 1. The source is a woman aged 35 to 70 with stage II lung adenocarcinoma. The source was PBMCs, collected before any cancer treatment. The V gene is TRBV4-3, the J gene TRBJ1-5; 8 bases line up with TRBD1. In DNA, the CDR3 is TGCGCCAGCAGCCAAGAAACAGGGGGTCAGCCCCAGCATTTT. This gives the protein CASSQETGGQPQHF.